The following is a TCR beta chain sequence with its context. The antigen this receptor binds is unknown. Nothing much larger sits one base from this clone, and base qualities are not available. The Miltenyi Naive CD4+ T Cell Isolation kit was used to purify naive CD4+ T cells, and CD25 microbeads were used to remove Tregs. Tregs, naive and memory CD4+ T cells from tumor, blood and ipsilateral draining lymph nodes of 5 or 6 breast cancer patients underwent full-length TCR alpha and beta sequencing. Tumor tissue and lymph nodes from ipsilateral axillary dissection were perfused with PBS, minced and digested with collagenase I and hyaluronidase. Ficoll density gradient centrifugation was used to isolate mononuclear cells from either lymph nodes or 50 ml of peripheral blood. FACS confirmed that the sorted cell populations were more than 90% pure. Amplification of full-length TCR variable regions was done by 5' RACE PCR using constant-region reverse primers, and this step was followed by semi-nested PCR with Nested Universal Primer A. Using the ReliaPrep RNA Cell Miniprep System, total RNA was extracted, and the SMARTer RACE 5'/3' Kit was then used to reverse transcribe the RNA into 5'RACE-ready cDNA. Multiplex adaptors were used to barcode full-length TCR alpha and beta libraries, and the barcoded libraries were sequenced on an Illumina MiSeq. As for how the authors treated the data: For each of nine subset-tissue groups, sequencing data from the five patients were combined, and the groups were compared by unsupervised clustering of TCR gene usage. Repertoire similarity was calculated with the Morisita-Horn index, weighting shared sequences by their contribution to each repertoire. TCRdb's own reprocessing of the public reads used fastp at Q25 and MiXCR and kept productive beta chains. Identical CDR3 protein sequences are pooled into one entry, listed with their most common genes and DNA. The V and J calls, along with clone size, are taken from TCRdb and not from the paper's own processing. The sample table records about 6,700 distinct CDR3 sequences; around half of these occur just once. 3% of the sample is in the top ten clones.

This specimen belongs to a study (dated by TCRdb to the mid-2010s). At the level of the whole study: The study tested whether tumor-infiltrating Tregs in breast cancer are recruited from blood Tregs or converted in situ from other CD4+ T cell subsets. Study-wide findings and limitations: The greatest overlap of tumor-infiltrating Treg TCR alpha and beta sequences was observed with tumor naive CD4+ T cells, followed by blood naive CD4+ T cells. Tumor memory CD4+ T cell TCR gene usage clustered with blood and lymph node memory CD4+ cells and lymph node naive CD4+ cells. The larger-cohort validation was restricted to a single TCR beta V-J rearrangement rather than whole repertoires.

The germline ends are 11 bases apart after V is trimmed by 2 bases and J by 12 bases. The CDR3 covers 12 residues, taking in both the cysteine and the phenylalanine. Only CDR3 DNA is held: 36 bases, read in frame from base 1. Sequencing was done on a sample of naive CD4+ T cells sorted from a lymph node. The cell subset or site label, as the study defines it: naive CD4+ T cells, CD4+CD45RA+CD25-. The chain joins TRBV12-3 or TRBV12-4 to TRBJ1-5; the D gene identity is not certain. The TCR originated in a female donor with breast cancer. The CDR3 in this case is CASSLTASGQHF. The nucleotides read TGTGCCAGCAGTTTAACGGCGAGTGGCCAGCATTTT.